The T cell receptor (beta chain) under discussion was sequenced for a study of post-analysis software for immune sequencing data. Study summary: Multiple sclerosis in the patients followed relapsing-remitting, secondary progressive and progressive-relapsing courses. Study-level points and caveats: Relative to controls, patients with multiple sclerosis showed significantly lower normalized Chao1 diversity. TRBV5-6, TRBV5-1 and TRBV20-1 were among several TRBV segments more frequent in patients than controls.

This CDR3 comprises 14 residues. Germline V CDR1 and CDR2: LNHDA, SQIVND (reference sequence). The junction had 8 bases not matched to a gene; V was cut back by 6 bases and J by 7 bases. Comments on this clonotype: Its antigen is unidentified.

Tagging with unique molecular identifiers was a feature of the TCR beta cDNA libraries. TCRdb re-analysed the PCR reads in MiXCR, keeping a single row per CDR3 protein. The sample lists hundreds of thousands of distinct CDR3 sequences, less than 45% occurring once. V is TRBV19 and J is TRBJ1-5, with 8 bases that match TRBD1. The receptor was isolated from a girl between 5 and 17 years old with multiple sclerosis. The source material was blood. The CDR3 DNA follows: TGTGCCAGTAGACCACCGCAGGGGGCCCAGCCCCAGCATTTT. This encodes CASRPPQGAQPQHF.